Listed here is a single T cell receptor (beta chain). The TCRbeta library incorporated unique molecular identifiers. TCRdb reprocessed the PCR reads via MiXCR and lists one record per CDR3 protein. The table includes roughly 500,000 distinct CDR3 sequences, roughly an eighth detected once. This specimen comes from a study of T-cell reconstitution after alpha-beta-depleted transplantation in children. The V end was cut by 6 bases, the J end by 2 bases, with 15 bases between. The length of the CDR3 is 15 residues. CDR1 SGHKS and CDR2 YYEKEE come from the germline V gene (reference sequence). The sequence was obtained from a human donor who donated a stem cell graft to a child with combined immunodeficiency. The input for sequencing was PBMCs from the stem cell graft donor, taken from the stem cell graft. The chain has TRBV5-5 and TRBJ2-1, with D maybe TRBD1 (6 bases). The CDR3 region is CASMGARGAYNEQFF. Written as DNA, the CDR3 is TGTGCCAGCATGGGGGCTAGAGGCGCCTACAATGAGCAGTTCTTC.